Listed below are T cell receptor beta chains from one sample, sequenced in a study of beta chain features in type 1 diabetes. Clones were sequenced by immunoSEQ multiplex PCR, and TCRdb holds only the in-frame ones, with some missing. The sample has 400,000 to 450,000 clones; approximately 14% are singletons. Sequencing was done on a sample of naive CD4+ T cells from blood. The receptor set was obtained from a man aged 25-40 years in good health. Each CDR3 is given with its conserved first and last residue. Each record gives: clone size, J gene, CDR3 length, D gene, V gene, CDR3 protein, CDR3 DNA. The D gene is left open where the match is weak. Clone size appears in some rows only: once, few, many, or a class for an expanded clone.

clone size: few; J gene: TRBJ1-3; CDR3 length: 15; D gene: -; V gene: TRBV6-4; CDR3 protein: CARWGPTLSGNTIYF; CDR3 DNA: TGTGCCAGATGGGGACCGACCCTCTCTGGAAACACCATATATTTT
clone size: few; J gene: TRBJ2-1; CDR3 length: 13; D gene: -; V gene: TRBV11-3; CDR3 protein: CASSLVGQALQFF; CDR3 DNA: TGTGCCAGCAGCTTAGTAGGGCAGGCCCTTCAGTTCTTC
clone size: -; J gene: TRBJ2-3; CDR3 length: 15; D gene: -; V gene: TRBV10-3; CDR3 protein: CAISEFQGGKDTQYF; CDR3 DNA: TGTGCCATCAGTGAGTTCCAGGGTGGGAAGGATACGCAGTATTTT
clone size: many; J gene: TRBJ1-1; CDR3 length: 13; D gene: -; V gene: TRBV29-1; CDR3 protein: CSVQGQMNTEAFF; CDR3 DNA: TGCAGCGTACAGGGCCAAATGAACACTGAAGCTTTCTTT
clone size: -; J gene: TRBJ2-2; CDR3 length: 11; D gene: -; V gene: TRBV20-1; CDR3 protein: CSARSTGELFF; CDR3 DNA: TGCAGTGCTAGAAGCACCGGGGAGCTGTTTTTT
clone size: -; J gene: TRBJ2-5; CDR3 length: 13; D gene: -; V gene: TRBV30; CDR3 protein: CAWSLGPPETQYF; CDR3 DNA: TGTGCCTGGAGTTTAGGTCCCCCAGAGACCCAGTACTTC
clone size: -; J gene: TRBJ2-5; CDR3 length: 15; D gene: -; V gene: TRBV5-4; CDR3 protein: CASSLRGASSETQYF; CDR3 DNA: TGTGCCAGCAGCTTGCGGGGAGCGAGCTCAGAGACCCAGTACTTC
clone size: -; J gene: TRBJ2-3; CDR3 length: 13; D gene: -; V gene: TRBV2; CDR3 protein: CASRSFGTDTQYF; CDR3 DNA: TGTGCCAGCAGGTCCTTTGGCACAGATACGCAGTATTTT
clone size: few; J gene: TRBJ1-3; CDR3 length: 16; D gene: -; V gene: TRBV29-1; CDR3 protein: CSVEEMGGFIGNTIYF; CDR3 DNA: TGCAGCGTTGAAGAGATGGGGGGGTTCATCGGAAACACCATATATTTT
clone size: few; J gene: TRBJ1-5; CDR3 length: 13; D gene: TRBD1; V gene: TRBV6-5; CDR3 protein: CASSRDRDQPQHF; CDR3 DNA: TGTGCCAGCAGCCGGGACAGGGACCAGCCCCAGCATTTT
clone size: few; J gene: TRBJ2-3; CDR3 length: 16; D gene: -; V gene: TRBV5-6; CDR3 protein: CASSLVTGADPDTQYF; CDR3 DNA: TGTGCCAGCAGCTTGGTCACAGGCGCTGACCCAGATACGCAGTATTTT
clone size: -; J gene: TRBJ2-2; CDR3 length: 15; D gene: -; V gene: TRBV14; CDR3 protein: CASSLRLGQPGELFF; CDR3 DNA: TGTGCCAGCAGCCTTCGATTAGGACAGCCCGGGGAGCTGTTTTTT
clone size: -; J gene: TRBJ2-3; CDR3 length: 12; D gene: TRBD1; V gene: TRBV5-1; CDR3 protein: CASSMDRGRRHF; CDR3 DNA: TGCGCCAGCAGCATGGACAGGGGACGACGCCATTTT
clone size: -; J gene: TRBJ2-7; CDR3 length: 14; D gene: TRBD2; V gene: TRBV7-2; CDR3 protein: CASSRGAGGREQYF; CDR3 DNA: TGTGCCAGCAGCCGTGGGGCGGGAGGCCGGGAGCAGTACTTC
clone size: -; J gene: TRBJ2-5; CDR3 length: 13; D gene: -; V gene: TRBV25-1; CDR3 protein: CASRTPGAETQYF; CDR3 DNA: TGTGCCAGCAGGACCCCAGGGGCAGAGACCCAGTACTTC
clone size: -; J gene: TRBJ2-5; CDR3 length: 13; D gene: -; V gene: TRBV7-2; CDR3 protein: CASSSSNGETQYF; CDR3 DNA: TGTGCCAGCAGCTCCAGTAACGGGGAGACCCAGTACTTC
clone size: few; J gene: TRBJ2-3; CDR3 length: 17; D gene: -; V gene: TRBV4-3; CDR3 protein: CASSQGGRGWITDTQYF; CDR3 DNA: TGCGCCAGCAGCCAAGGGGGACGAGGGTGGATCACAGATACGCAGTATTTT
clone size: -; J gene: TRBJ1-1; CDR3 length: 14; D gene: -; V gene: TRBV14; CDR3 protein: CASSQNYWNTEAFF; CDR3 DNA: TGTGCCAGCAGCCAAAATTATTGGAACACTGAAGCTTTCTTT
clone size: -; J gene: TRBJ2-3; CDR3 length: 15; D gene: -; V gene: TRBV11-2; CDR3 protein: CASSRSGTSTDTQYF; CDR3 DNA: TGTGCCAGCAGCCGGAGTGGCACCAGCACAGATACGCAGTATTTT
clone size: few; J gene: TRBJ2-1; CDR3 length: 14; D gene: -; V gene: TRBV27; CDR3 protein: CASSYGATYNEQFF; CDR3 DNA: TGTGCCAGCAGTTATGGGGCTACCTACAATGAGCAGTTCTTC
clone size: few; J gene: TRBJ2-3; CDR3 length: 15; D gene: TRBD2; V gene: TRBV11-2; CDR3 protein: CASSSYGTRSDTQYF; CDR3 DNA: TGTGCCAGCAGCTCGTACGGGACTAGATCAGATACGCAGTATTTT
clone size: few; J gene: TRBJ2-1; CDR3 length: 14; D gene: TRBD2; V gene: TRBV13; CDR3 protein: CASRVAGRAYEQFF; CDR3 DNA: TGTGCCAGCAGGGTAGCGGGACGGGCGTATGAGCAGTTCTTC
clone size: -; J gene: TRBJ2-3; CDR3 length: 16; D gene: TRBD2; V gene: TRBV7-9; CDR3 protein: CASSLKPPPSGNTQYF; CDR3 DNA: TGTGCCAGCAGCTTGAAACCCCCTCCTAGCGGCAATACGCAGTATTTT
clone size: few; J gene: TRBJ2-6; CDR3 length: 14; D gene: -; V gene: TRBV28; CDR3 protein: CASSLQSGANVLTF; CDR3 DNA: TGTGCCAGCAGTTTACAGTCTGGGGCCAACGTCCTGACTTTC
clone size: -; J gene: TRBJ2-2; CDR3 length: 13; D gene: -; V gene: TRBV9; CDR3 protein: CASSVVFTGELFF; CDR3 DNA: TGTGCCAGCAGCGTAGTTTTCACCGGGGAGCTGTTTTTT